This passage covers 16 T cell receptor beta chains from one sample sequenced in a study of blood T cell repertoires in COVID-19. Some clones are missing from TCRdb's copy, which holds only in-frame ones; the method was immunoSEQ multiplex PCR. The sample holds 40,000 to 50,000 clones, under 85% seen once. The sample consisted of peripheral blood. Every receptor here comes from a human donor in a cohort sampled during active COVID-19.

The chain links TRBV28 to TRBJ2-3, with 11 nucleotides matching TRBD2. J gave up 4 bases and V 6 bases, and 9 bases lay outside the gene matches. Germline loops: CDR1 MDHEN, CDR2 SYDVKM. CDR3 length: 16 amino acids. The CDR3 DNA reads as TGTGCCAGCAGCCCCTCCGGGACTAGCGGTGCAGATACGCAGTATTTT. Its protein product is CASSPSGTSGADTQYF.

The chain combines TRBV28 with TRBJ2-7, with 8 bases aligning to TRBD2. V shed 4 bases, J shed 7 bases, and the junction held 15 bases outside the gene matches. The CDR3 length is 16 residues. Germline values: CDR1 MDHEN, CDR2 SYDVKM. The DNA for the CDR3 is TGTGCCAGCAGTTCCCAGATAGCGCGGGGGGTAAGGGAGCAGTACTTC. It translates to CASSSQIARGVREQYF.

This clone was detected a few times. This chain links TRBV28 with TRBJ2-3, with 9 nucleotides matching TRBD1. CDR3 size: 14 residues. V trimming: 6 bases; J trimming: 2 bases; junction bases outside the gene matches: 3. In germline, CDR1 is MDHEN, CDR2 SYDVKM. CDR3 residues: CASRGQGYTDTQYF. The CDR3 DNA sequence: TGTGCCAGCAGGGGACAGGGTTACACAGATACGCAGTATTTT.

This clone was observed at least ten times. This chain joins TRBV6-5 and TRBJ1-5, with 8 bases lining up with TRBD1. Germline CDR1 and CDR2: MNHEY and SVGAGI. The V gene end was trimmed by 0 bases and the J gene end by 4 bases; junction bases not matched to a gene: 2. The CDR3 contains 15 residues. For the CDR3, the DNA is TGTGCCAGCAGTTACTCGCGGACAGGGAATCAGCCCCAGCATTTT. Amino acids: CASSYSRTGNQPQHF.

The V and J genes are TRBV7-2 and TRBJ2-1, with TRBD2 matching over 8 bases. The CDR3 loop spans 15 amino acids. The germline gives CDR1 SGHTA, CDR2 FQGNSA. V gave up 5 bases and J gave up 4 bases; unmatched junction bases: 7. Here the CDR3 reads CASSLTSGPYNEQFF. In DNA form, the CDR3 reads TGTGCCAGCAGCCTCACTAGCGGTCCATACAATGAGCAGTTCTTC.

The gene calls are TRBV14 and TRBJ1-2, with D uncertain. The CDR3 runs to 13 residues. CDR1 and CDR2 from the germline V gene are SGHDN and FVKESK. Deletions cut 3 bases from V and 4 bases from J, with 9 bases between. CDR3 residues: CASSHGRSYGYTF. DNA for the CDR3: TGTGCCAGCAGCCATGGGAGGAGCTATGGCTACACCTTC.

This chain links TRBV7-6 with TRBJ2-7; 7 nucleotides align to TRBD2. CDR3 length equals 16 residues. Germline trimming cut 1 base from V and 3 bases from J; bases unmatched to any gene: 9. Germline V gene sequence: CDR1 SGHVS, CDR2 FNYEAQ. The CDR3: CASSLVRAGAGYEQYF. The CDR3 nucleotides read TGTGCCAGCAGCTTAGTTCGGGCGGGAGCAGGCTACGAGCAGTACTTC.

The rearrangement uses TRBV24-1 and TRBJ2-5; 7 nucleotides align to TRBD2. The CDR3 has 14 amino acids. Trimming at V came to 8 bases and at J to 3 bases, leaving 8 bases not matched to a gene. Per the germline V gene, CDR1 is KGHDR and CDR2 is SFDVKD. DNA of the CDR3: TGTGCCACCACCTGGGGGGGGGTGGAAGAGACCCAGTACTTC. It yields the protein CATTWGGVEETQYF.

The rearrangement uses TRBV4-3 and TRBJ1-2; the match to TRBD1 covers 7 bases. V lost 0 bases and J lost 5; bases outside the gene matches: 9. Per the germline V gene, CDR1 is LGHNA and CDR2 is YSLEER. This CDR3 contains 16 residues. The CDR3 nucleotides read TGCGCCAGCAGCCAAGATAAAGAGACAGGGTCATATGGCTACACCTTC. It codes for CASSQDKETGSYGYTF.

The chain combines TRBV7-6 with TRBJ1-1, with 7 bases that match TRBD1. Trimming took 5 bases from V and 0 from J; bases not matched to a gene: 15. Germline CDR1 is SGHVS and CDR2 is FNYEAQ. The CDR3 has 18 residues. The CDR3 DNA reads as TGTGCCAGCAGCCGCGCCCCTCCGGGACAGCTTATGAACACTGAAGCTTTCTTT. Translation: CASSRAPPGQLMNTEAFF.

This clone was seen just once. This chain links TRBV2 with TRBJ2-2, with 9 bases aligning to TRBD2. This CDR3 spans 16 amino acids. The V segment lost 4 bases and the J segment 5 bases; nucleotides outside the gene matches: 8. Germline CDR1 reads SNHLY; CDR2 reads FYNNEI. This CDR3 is CASSVERGEGTGELFF. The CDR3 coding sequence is TGTGCCAGCAGTGTTGAGCGGGGGGAAGGAACCGGGGAGCTGTTTTTT.

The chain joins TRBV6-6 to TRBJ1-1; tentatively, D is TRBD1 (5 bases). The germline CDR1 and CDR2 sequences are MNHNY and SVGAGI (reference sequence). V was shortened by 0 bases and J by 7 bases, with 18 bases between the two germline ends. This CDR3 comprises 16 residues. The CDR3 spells CASSYSMGGPGGEAFF. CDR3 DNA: TGTGCCAGCAGTTACTCGATGGGCGGTCCGGGGGGTGAAGCTTTCTTT.

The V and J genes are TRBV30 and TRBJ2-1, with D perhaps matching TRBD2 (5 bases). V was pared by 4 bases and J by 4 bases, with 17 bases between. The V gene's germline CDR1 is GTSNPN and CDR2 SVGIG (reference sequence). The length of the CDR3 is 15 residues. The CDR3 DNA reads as TGTGCCTGGACCCGCACGGACTGGCTATACAATGAGCAGTTCTTC. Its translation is CAWTRTDWLYNEQFF.

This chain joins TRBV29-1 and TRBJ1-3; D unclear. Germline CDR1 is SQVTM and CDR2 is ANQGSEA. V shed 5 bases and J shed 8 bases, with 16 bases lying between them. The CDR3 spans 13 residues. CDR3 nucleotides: TGCAGCGTTAGATTCCCCCCCGGGGACACCATATATTTT. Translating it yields CSVRFPPGDTIYF.

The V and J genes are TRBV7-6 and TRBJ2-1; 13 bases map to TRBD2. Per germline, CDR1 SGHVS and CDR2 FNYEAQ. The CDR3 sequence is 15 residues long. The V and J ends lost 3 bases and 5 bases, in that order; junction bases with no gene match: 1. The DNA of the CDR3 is TGTGCCAGCAGCTTGGGACTAGCGGGAAACAATGAGCAGTTCTTC. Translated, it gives CASSLGLAGNNEQFF.

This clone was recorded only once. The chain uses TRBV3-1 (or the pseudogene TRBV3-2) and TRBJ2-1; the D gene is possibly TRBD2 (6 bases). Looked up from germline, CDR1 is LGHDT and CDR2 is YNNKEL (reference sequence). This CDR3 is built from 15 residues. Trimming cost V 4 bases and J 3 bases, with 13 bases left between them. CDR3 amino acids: CASSLGLGGYNEQFF. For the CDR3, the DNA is TGTGCCAGCAGCCTGGGACTTGGGGGCTACAATGAGCAGTTCTTC.